Listed below are T cell receptor beta chains from one sample, sequenced in a study of blood T cell repertoires in COVID-19. Sequenced by immunoSEQ multiplex PCR; TCRdb stores in-frame clones only, minus some. This sample carries about 480,000 clones, 85% to 90% of them seen once, and the ten largest clones take approximately 1.8%. Sequenced material: PBMCs or T cells enriched from blood (not recorded which). The source of these receptors is a woman aged 40 to 50 who had recovered from COVID-19. CDR3s include the opening cysteine and the closing phenylalanine or tryptophan. The D gene is left open where the match is weak. Clone size is stated in some rows and not others, as once, few, many or a class when expanded.

size	D	J	V	DNA	CDR3
.	TRBD1	TRBJ1-5	TRBV19	TGTGCCAGTAACGCCGGGACAGCGAGCAATCAGCCCCAGCATTTT	CASNAGTASNQPQHF
.	.	TRBJ1-2	TRBV4-2	TGTGCCAGCAGCCAAGCGGGGCAGGGAGGTTATGGCTACACCTTC	CASSQAGQGGYGYTF
.	.	TRBJ2-3	TRBV24-1	TGTGCCACCAGCGTCGGGAGTACAGATACGCAGTATTTT	CATSVGSTDTQYF
.	.	TRBJ1-6	TRBV5-1	TGCGCCAGCAGCTTGGGCGGGTACATGACCTCCTATAATTCACCCCTCCACTTT	CASSLGGYMTSYNSPLHF
once	.	TRBJ2-5	TRBV12-3/TRBV12-4	TGTGCCAGCAGTTTCGACAGCCAAGAGACCCAGTACTTC	CASSFDSQETQYF
once	.	TRBJ1-1	TRBV19	TGTGCCAGTAGTCCCCCGAGCTTTGCTGAAGCTTTCTTT	CASSPPSFAEAFF
.	.	TRBJ1-6	TRBV4-2	TGTGCCAGCAGTCAAACCCCATCCGGGAGCTCCTATAATTCACCCCTCCACTTT	CASSQTPSGSSYNSPLHF
once	TRBD1	TRBJ1-5	TRBV29-1	TGCAGCGTTGATACAGGGGACAATCAGCCCCAGCATTTT	CSVDTGDNQPQHF
.	.	TRBJ2-7	TRBV11-3	TGTGCCAGCACCTCCCCAGGGGTTGGGGAGCAGTACTTC	CASTSPGVGEQYF
.	.	TRBJ2-1	TRBV5-1	TGCGCCAGCAGCGCCGGGACTCGAGGCTACAATGAGCAGTTCTTC	CASSAGTRGYNEQFF
.	.	TRBJ1-1	TRBV4-3	TGCGCCAGCAGCCAAGATACGGATCGGGGTTCAGCTTTCTTT	CASSQDTDRGSAFF
.	TRBD1	TRBJ2-7	TRBV19	TGTGCCAGTAGTATAGATGGGGGACAGCCCTCCTACGAGCAGTACTTC	CASSIDGGQPSYEQYF
.	.	TRBJ1-1	TRBV5-1	TGCGCCAGCAGCTTGGACAGGTTGGGGACTGAAGCTTTCTTT	CASSLDRLGTEAFF
.	TRBD1	TRBJ1-4	TRBV5-1	TGCGCCAGCAGCTCCAACAGGGGGGCTCGAGAAAAACTGTTTTTT	CASSSNRGAREKLFF
.	.	TRBJ2-5	TRBV6-1	TGTGCCAGCAGTGAAAACAGGGGAGGAGAGACCCAGTACTTC	CASSENRGGETQYF
.	TRBD2	TRBJ2-7	TRBV7-2	TGTGCCAGCAGCCGCCTTGGGAGCGGGAGGGTGTACGAGCAGTACTTC	CASSRLGSGRVYEQYF
.	.	TRBJ2-7	TRBV7-2	TGTGCCAGCAGCCCCTACTCCTACGAGCAGTACTTC	CASSPYSYEQYF
few	.	TRBJ1-6	TRBV3-1/TRBV3-2	TGTGCCAGCAGCCAAGGCCGGGTTAATTCACCCCTCCACTTT	CASSQGRVNSPLHF
.	TRBD1	TRBJ1-1	TRBV6-5	TGTGCCAGCAGGAGGGGCAGGGGGTTTACTGAAGCTTTCTTT	CASRRGRGFTEAFF
.	TRBD1	TRBJ1-2	TRBV10-3	TGTGCCATCAGACCGGGACAGGAAAACTATGGCTACACCTTC	CAIRPGQENYGYTF
.	TRBD2	TRBJ2-7	TRBV27	TGTGCCAGCAGTACACGGACTAGCGGGAGGGCCGCTAATCGATACGAGCAGTACTTC	CASSTRTSGRAANRYEQYF
once	TRBD1	TRBJ1-4	TRBV4-3	TGCGCCAGCAGCCAGGGCCGGGACAGCCTTAATGAAAAACTGTTTTTT	CASSQGRDSLNEKLFF
.	.	TRBJ1-2	TRBV4-3	TGCGCCAGCAGCCAAGAGGGGGGGGACCCCTCCCCGAATAACTATGGCTACACCTTC	CASSQEGGDPSPNNYGYTF
.	TRBD2	TRBJ2-3	TRBV7-8	TGTGCCAGCAGCTACCGACTAGCGGGGACCAGCACAGATACGCAGTATTTT	CASSYRLAGTSTDTQYF
.	.	TRBJ1-1	TRBV11-3	TGTGCCAGCAGCCCGGGGGGGCGGTTGAACACTGAAGCTTTCTTT	CASSPGGRLNTEAFF
.	.	TRBJ1-1	TRBV28	TGTGGAGTCCTATCCCCGCGGGGCACTGAAGCTTTCTTT	CGVLSPRGTEAFF
.	.	TRBJ2-1	TRBV20-1	TGCAGTGCTAGTCTTACAGCAAGCTACAATGAGCAGTTCTTC	CSASLTASYNEQFF
.	.	TRBJ2-1	TRBV29-1	TGCAGCGTTGATGCCGGGAGATCCTTTGGATGGCAGTTCTTC	CSVDAGRSFGWQFF
.	TRBD2	TRBJ2-7	TRBV14	TGTGCCAGCAGCCAAGAGTCCAGCGGGAGGGCCGGGCAGTACTTC	CASSQESSGRAGQYF